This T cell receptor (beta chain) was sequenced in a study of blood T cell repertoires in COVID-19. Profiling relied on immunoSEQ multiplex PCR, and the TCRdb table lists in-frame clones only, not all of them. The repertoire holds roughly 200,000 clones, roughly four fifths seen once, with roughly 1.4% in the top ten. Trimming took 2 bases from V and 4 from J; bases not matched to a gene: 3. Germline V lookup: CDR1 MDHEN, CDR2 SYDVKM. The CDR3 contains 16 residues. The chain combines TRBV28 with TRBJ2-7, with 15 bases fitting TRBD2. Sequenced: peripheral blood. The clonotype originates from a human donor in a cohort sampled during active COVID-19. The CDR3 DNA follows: TGTGCCAGCAGTTTAGGGACTAGCGGGGGGATGTACGAGCAGTACTTC. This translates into CASSLGTSGGMYEQYF.